A single sample is the source of the 25 T cell receptor beta chains below, sequenced in a study of blood T cell repertoires in COVID-19. Profiled with immunoSEQ multiplex PCR; TCRdb holds only in-frame clones, not every one. The data hold some 450,000 clones, with around 88% observed a single time. The source material was peripheral blood. All receptors come from a woman aged 45 to 65 with COVID-19, enrolled during active disease.

V gene TRBV5-1 combines with J gene TRBJ2-2; TRBD1 is a possible D gene (5 bases). Trimming removed 9 bases from V and 0 bases from J, with 12 bases in between. This CDR3 contains 14 residues. Germline V lookup: CDR1 SGHRS, CDR2 YFSETQ. CDR3 sequence: CATRQNANTGELFF. CDR3 sequence (DNA): TGCGCCACCCGACAGAACGCGAACACCGGGGAGCTGTTTTTT.

The CDR3 here is CASSARAGGQFDEQFF. Written as DNA, the CDR3 is TGTGCCAGCAGCGCTCGAGCGGGGGGGCAATTCGATGAGCAGTTCTTC. V usage is TRBV9 and J usage is TRBJ2-1; 10 bases are a match to TRBD2. The CDR3 is 16 residues long. The trim removed 3 bases at V and 8 bases at J, leaving 11 bases unmatched. Germline V gene sequence: CDR1 SGDLS, CDR2 YYNGEE.

V and J are TRBV27 and TRBJ2-7, with 8 bases matching TRBD1. This CDR3 has 16 amino acids. Germline V gives CDR1 MNHEY, CDR2 SMNVEV (reference sequence). The V segment lost 4 bases and the J segment 3 bases; nucleotides outside the gene matches: 11. In DNA, the CDR3 is TGTGCCAGCAGTTCCCCCTATAGTGACAGGGGCTACGAGCAGTACTTC. Translation gives CASSSPYSDRGYEQYF.

At least ten counts were recorded for this clone. The rearrangement joins TRBV2 to TRBJ1-6, with unresolved D. There are 14 residues in the CDR3. Trimming left V 5 bases short and J 1 base short, with 6 bases between. Germline CDR1 is SNHLY and CDR2 is FYNNEI. The CDR3 protein is CASSRSSYNSPLHF. CDR3 coding DNA: TGTGCCAGCAGTAGGAGTTCCTATAATTCACCCCTCCACTTT.

The chain combines TRBV11-2 with TRBJ2-7, with a weak D call TRBD1 (5 bases). The CDR3 has 13 amino acids. Trimming removed 2 bases from V and 2 bases from J, with 7 bases in between. CDR1 is SGHAT and CDR2 is FQNNGV in the germline V gene. The CDR3: CASSLRQTYEQYF. CDR3 DNA sequence: TGTGCCAGCAGCTTAAGACAGACCTACGAGCAGTACTTC.

The J gene is TRBJ1-2, the V gene TRBV7-2, with D uncertain. Germline V CDR1 and CDR2: SGHTA, FQGNSA. CDR3 length equals 13 residues. The germline V and J ends were trimmed by 5 bases and 2 bases, with 9 bases remaining between them. The CDR3 here is CASSLSLNYGYTF. The DNA for the CDR3 is TGTGCCAGCAGCCTTTCCTTGAACTATGGCTACACCTTC.

The rearrangement joins TRBV3-1 (or the pseudogene TRBV3-2) to TRBJ2-5, with a tentative D call TRBD1 (6 bases). This CDR3 has 14 amino acids. The germline CDR1 and CDR2 sequences are LGHDT and YNNKEL (reference sequence). The ends were cut back, 3 bases at V and 9 bases at J, with 17 bases in the middle. The CDR3 loop reads CASSQGAGWLAQYF. In nucleotides, the CDR3 is TGTGCCAGCAGCCAGGGGGCAGGGTGGCTTGCCCAGTACTTC.

CDR3 nucleotides: TGTGCCAGCAGTTACTCAAGCGGGGGGTACACAGATACGCAGTATTTT. Its protein is CASSYSSGGYTDTQYF. The chain links TRBV6-2 or TRBV6-3 to TRBJ2-3, with 9 bases matching TRBD2. CDR1 is MNHEY and CDR2 is SVGEGT in the germline V gene. J gave up 2 bases and V 0 bases, and 3 bases lay outside the gene matches. This CDR3 contains 16 residues.

The chain couples TRBV5-6 to TRBJ1-3; tentatively, D is TRBD1 (5 bases). CDR1 and CDR2 (germline): SGHDT, YYEEEE. Deletions cut 0 bases from V and 2 bases from J, with 15 bases between. CDR3 length: 17 amino acids. As DNA, the CDR3 is TGTGCCAGCAGCTTGGGAATGGGGCCGGGCCCTGGAAACACCATATATTTT. Its protein product is CASSLGMGPGPGNTIYF.

In this sample, this clone turned up once. The V and J genes are TRBV19 and TRBJ2-1; 7 nucleotides agree with TRBD1. This CDR3 is built from 14 residues. The junction had 7 bases not matched to a gene; V was cut back by 4 bases and J by 7 bases. Germline V CDR1 and CDR2: LNHDA, SQIVND (reference sequence). The CDR3 spells CASSTKTGINEQFF. CDR3 nucleotides: TGTGCCAGTAGTACCAAGACAGGGATTAATGAGCAGTTCTTC.

The chain links TRBV19 to TRBJ1-5; 9 bases map to TRBD1. Trimming took 9 bases from V and 5 from J; bases not matched to a gene: 17. Germline V gene sequence: CDR1 LNHDA, CDR2 SQIVND (reference sequence). The CDR3 sequence is 17 residues long. For the CDR3, the DNA is TGTGCCAGCGGAACCGGGACAGGGCGTTTCACCGATCAGCCCCAGCATTTT. Encoded protein: CASGTGTGRFTDQPQHF. Combining the CDR3 with reference TRBV19 and TRBJ1-5 gives the whole variable domain DGGITQSPKYLFRKEGQNVTLSCEQNLNHDAMYWYRQDPGQGLRLIYYSQIVNDFQKGDIAEGYSVSREKKESFPLTVTSAQKNPTAFYLCASGTGTGRFTDQPQHFGDGTRLSIL.

The chain recombines TRBV2 with TRBJ1-4; 8 nucleotides line up with TRBD1. The junction had 10 bases not matched to a gene; V was cut back by 5 bases and J by 8 bases. From germline, CDR1 is SNHLY and CDR2 FYNNEI. The CDR3 sequence is 15 residues long. The CDR3, as DNA: TGTGCCAGCAGTCCCCCAAGGCGACAGGGGGAAAAACTGTTTTTT. It translates to CASSPPRRQGEKLFF.

This chain links TRBV27 with TRBJ1-4; no clear D. This CDR3 is built from 13 residues. The V and J ends lost 2 bases and 8 bases respectively, with 9 bases between them. The germline V gene encodes CDR1 MNHEY and CDR2 SMNVEV (reference sequence). The DNA of the CDR3 is TGTGCCAGCAGTTTAGTGCTCGGGGAAAAACTGTTTTTT. Its protein is CASSLVLGEKLFF.

The chain has TRBV5-6 and TRBJ1-2; 7 bases fit TRBD1. CDR1 is SGHDT, CDR2 YYEEEE, per germline. V trimming: 0 bases; J trimming: 4 bases; junction bases outside the gene matches: 9. The CDR3 extends over 16 amino acids. In DNA form, the CDR3 reads TGTGCCAGCAGCTTGGAAGTCGACAGGGAGACCTATGGCTACACCTTC. It codes for CASSLEVDRETYGYTF.

The rearrangement links TRBV6-6 to TRBJ2-7, with TRBD1 as a possible D gene (6 bases). V lost 5 bases and J 0 bases, leaving 14 bases between the germline ends. CDR3 size: 15 residues. The germline CDR1 and CDR2 sequences are MNHNY and SVGAGI (reference sequence). This CDR3 is CASSLDRPTSYEQYF. The CDR3 region has the DNA TGTGCCAGCAGTCTAGACAGGCCAACCTCCTACGAGCAGTACTTC.

This clone came up once. The gene calls are TRBV5-4 and TRBJ2-4; no firm D call. From germline, CDR1 is SGHNT and CDR2 YYREEE (reference sequence). The CDR3 is 16 amino acids. Trimming stripped 0 bases from V and 1 base from J, with 11 bases between. The DNA for the CDR3 is TGTGCCAGCAGCTTGGGGGCAGTCCTGGCCAAAAACATTCAGTACTTC. Its translation: CASSLGAVLAKNIQYF.

The gene calls are TRBV19 and TRBJ1-3, with 12 bases identical to TRBD1. Germline CDR1 and CDR2: LNHDA and SQIVND (reference sequence). J gave up 6 bases and V 6 bases, and 3 bases lay outside the gene matches. This CDR3 comprises 14 residues. DNA of the CDR3: TGTGCCAGTAGGGGACAGGGGGCGAAAAACACCATATATTTT. Protein: CASRGQGAKNTIYF.

V usage is TRBV5-1 and J usage is TRBJ2-6; D is unresolved. V was pared by 0 bases and J by 0 bases, with 7 bases between. This CDR3 contains 16 residues. Per germline, CDR1 SGHRS and CDR2 YFSETQ. CDR3: CASSLATGSGANVLTF. The DNA for the CDR3 is TGCGCCAGCAGCTTGGCAACCGGCTCTGGGGCCAACGTCCTGACTTTC. Full variable domain (outside the CDR3, taken from reference TRBV5-1 and TRBJ2-6): KAGVTQTPRYLIKTRGQQVTLSCSPISGHRSVSWYQQTPGQGLQFLFEYFSETQRNKGNFPGRFSGRQFSNSRSEMNVSTLELGDSALYLCASSLATGSGANVLTFGAGSRLTVL.

In nucleotides, the CDR3 is TGTGCCAGCAGTGAAAATGGAGAGGGAGGAACCTATAATTCACCCCTCCACTTT. Protein: CASSENGEGGTYNSPLHF. V is TRBV6-1 and J is TRBJ1-6; no reliable D call. V lost 2 bases and J 2 bases, leaving 16 bases between the germline ends. CDR3 size: 18 residues. Germline CDR1 reads MNHNS; CDR2 reads SASEGT.

The J gene is TRBJ2-3, the V gene TRBV10-3; 11 bases match TRBD2. This CDR3 has 14 residues. The V gene's germline CDR1 is ENHRY and CDR2 SYGVKD. Trimming removed 11 bases from V and 2 bases from J; junction bases left unmatched: 6. CDR3 DNA: TGTGCCTCTCGACTAGCGGGGAACACAGATACGCAGTATTTT. Its translation is CASRLAGNTDTQYF.

V is TRBV4-2 and J is TRBJ2-1, with 7 bases lining up with TRBD2. The CDR3 runs to 15 residues. V dropped 0 bases and J dropped 8; count of bases not matched to a gene: 7. Germline CDR1 and CDR2: LGHNA and YNFKEQ. The CDR3 coding sequence is TGTGCCAGCAGCCAAGAGACTAGCTATCGCGATGAGCAGTTCTTC. Translated: CASSQETSYRDEQFF.

This chain joins TRBV7-9 and TRBJ1-1; TRBD1 agrees at 9 bases. J was trimmed by 3 bases and V by 3 bases; bases with no gene match: 8. The germline V gene has CDR1 SEHNR and CDR2 FQNEAQ (reference sequence). The CDR3 has 16 amino acids. CDR3 in DNA: TGTGCCAGCAGCTTGGGGGACAGGGATATCGACACTGAAGCTTTCTTT. Amino acids: CASSLGDRDIDTEAFF.

The chain combines TRBV11-2 with TRBJ1-3; D gene unclear. The V and J ends lost 4 bases and 0 bases respectively, with 10 bases between them. The CDR3 runs to 15 residues. Germline V gene data show CDR1 as SGHAT and CDR2 as FQNNGV. CDR3 in amino acids: CASSSGALSGNTIYF. DNA of the CDR3: TGTGCCAGCAGCTCCGGAGCTCTCTCTGGAAACACCATATATTTT.

J is TRBJ1-2 and V is TRBV18, with 7 nucleotides matching TRBD1. In germline, CDR1 is KGHSH, CDR2 LQKENI. The CDR3 has 13 residues. V gave up 3 bases and J gave up 6 bases; unmatched junction bases: 4. The CDR3 loop is CASSPDRVDGYTF. In DNA, the CDR3 is TGTGCCAGCTCACCCGACAGGGTCGATGGCTACACCTTC.

The chain links TRBV19 to TRBJ2-6, with D possibly TRBD2 on 6 matching bases. V shed 7 bases and J shed 3 bases, with 10 bases lying between them. The CDR3 contains 14 residues. Germline values: CDR1 LNHDA, CDR2 SQIVND (reference sequence). The chain's CDR3 is CASNPGGGANVLTF. CDR3 bases: TGTGCCAGTAACCCCGGGGGTGGGGCCAACGTCCTGACTTTC.